Each of the 25 T cell receptor beta chains below was sequenced from the same sample in a study of CD8+ T cells in alopecia areata. As the sequencing template, cDNA was produced by extracting RNA and reverse transcribing it. TCRdb keeps only in-frame clones here, not all; method: immunoSEQ multiplex PCR. The table records roughly 250,000 clones, less than 80% of them present only once. This specimen consisted of CD4+ T cells sorted from blood, obtained at week 0. These receptor sequences come from a human donor with alopecia areata.

The rearrangement uses TRBV5-4 and TRBJ2-5, with 13 nucleotides matching TRBD2. Losses at the gene ends were 0 bases for V and 5 bases for J; bases not matched to a gene: 4. The CDR3 contains 16 residues. Germline lookup yields CDR1 SGHNT and CDR2 YYREEE (reference sequence). CDR3 coding DNA: TGTGCCAGCAGCTTGGGGGGACTAGCGGGGCAGGAGACCCAGTACTTC. This translates into CASSLGGLAGQETQYF.

This clone was counted between two and nine times. The CDR3 nucleotides are TGTGCCAGCAGTGAAATTTCGGGGGGCACCGGGGAGCTGTTTTTT. Protein sequence: CASSEISGGTGELFF. V gene TRBV6-1 combines with J gene TRBJ2-2; the match to TRBD2 covers 7 bases. CDR3 length equals 15 residues. Germline CDR1 MNHNS, CDR2 SASEGT. The ends lost 2 bases at V and 4 bases at J; junction bases unmatched: 4.

CDR3 in amino acids: CASSEVDGGNTEAFF. CDR3 nucleotide sequence: TGTGCCAGCAGTGAAGTGGATGGCGGGAACACTGAAGCTTTCTTT. The J gene is TRBJ1-1, the V gene TRBV2; D is uncertain. Looked up from germline, CDR1 is SNHLY and CDR2 is FYNNEI. This CDR3 is 15 amino acids long. V dropped 1 base and J dropped 1 base, with 10 bases sitting between them.

This clone was observed a few times. The chain couples TRBV7-2 to TRBJ1-6; possible D gene TRBD1, 5 bases. The CDR3 has 14 residues. With 5 bases removed from V and 7 bases from J, the gap between germline ends came to 12 bases. Germline CDR1 and CDR2: SGHTA and FQGNSA. The CDR3 spells CASSLGPTNSPLHF. CDR3 DNA: TGTGCCAGCAGCCTGGGACCTACCAATTCACCCCTCCACTTT.

The chain carries TRBV30 and TRBJ2-1; TRBD2 matches 8 bases. Germline V gives CDR1 GTSNPN, CDR2 SVGIG (reference sequence). Losses at the gene ends were 1 base for V and 6 bases for J; bases not matched to a gene: 8. The CDR3 totals 15 residues. CDR3 protein: CAWSGVIAGINEQFF. The CDR3 DNA reads TGTGCCTGGAGTGGGGTGATAGCGGGGATCAATGAGCAGTTCTTC.

In its sample, this clone was seen a few times. The genes are TRBV29-1 and TRBJ1-2, with D maybe TRBD1 (6 bases). Trimming took off 4 bases at V and 4 bases at J, with 13 bases between the two ends. This CDR3 is 13 amino acids long. The germline V gene has CDR1 SQVTM and CDR2 ANQGSEA. Here the CDR3 DNA reads TGCAGCGTTGCCCTAACAGGGATCTATGGCTACACCTTC. This translates into CSVALTGIYGYTF.

The V and J genes are TRBV5-1 and TRBJ2-3; TRBD1 aligns across 7 bases. The CDR3 runs to 15 residues. Trimming at V came to 0 bases and at J to 4 bases, leaving 5 bases not matched to a gene. CDR1 SGHRS and CDR2 YFSETQ come from the germline V gene. The CDR3 DNA sequence: TGCGCCAGCAGCTTGGGGGGACAGCGAGCAGATACGCAGTATTTT. This encodes CASSLGGQRADTQYF.

The V call is TRBV6-1, the J call TRBJ1-2, with D maybe TRBD1 (6 bases). The V and J ends lost 3 bases and 5 bases respectively, with 10 bases between them. Germline assignment: CDR1 MNHNS and CDR2 SASEGT. This CDR3 comprises 13 residues. The CDR3: CASSDDRSYGYTF. The CDR3, as DNA: TGTGCCAGCAGTGACGACAGGTCGTATGGCTACACCTTC.

The chain links TRBV30 to TRBJ1-2; D is unclear. V dropped 4 bases and J dropped 4 bases, with 16 bases sitting between them. In germline, CDR1 is GTSNPN, CDR2 SVGIG (reference sequence). This CDR3 contains 14 residues. For the CDR3, the DNA is TGTGCCTGGACCGGAACGGCACATCTCTATGGCTACACCTTC. It specifies CAWTGTAHLYGYTF.

The genes are TRBV5-6 and TRBJ1-1; D call uncertain. The germline V gene has CDR1 SGHDT and CDR2 YYEEEE. The ends were cut back, 2 bases at V and 7 bases at J, with 12 bases in the middle. The CDR3 contains 13 residues. CDR3 protein: CASSFTRHHEAFF. The CDR3 DNA sequence: TGTGCCAGCAGCTTCACGCGACACCATGAAGCTTTCTTT. The entire variable domain, with the rest obtained from reference TRBV5-6 and TRBJ1-1, is as follows: DAGVTQSPTHLIKTRGQQVTLRCSPKSGHDTVSWYQQALGQGPQFIFQYYEEEERQRGNFPDRFSGHQFPNYSSELNVNALLLGDSALYLCASSFTRHHEAFFGQGTRLTVV.

The V call is TRBV30, the J call TRBJ2-1; 9 positions agree with TRBD1. The CDR3 consists of 14 residues. CDR1 is GTSNPN, CDR2 SVGIG, per germline (reference sequence). The ends lost 1 base at V and 8 bases at J; junction bases unmatched: 6. The CDR3 nucleotides are TGTGCCTGGAGTGGTTGGACAGGGGCCCATGAGCAGTTCTTC. This sequence encodes CAWSGWTGAHEQFF.

V gene TRBV29-1 combines with J gene TRBJ2-3; D remains unclear. Germline V gene sequence: CDR1 SQVTM, CDR2 ANQGSEA. This CDR3 is built from 13 residues. V gave up 3 bases and J gave up 3 bases, with 10 bases separating them. CDR3 DNA: TGCAGCGTTGACCCTAGTGGTACAGATACGCAGTATTTT. Encoded protein: CSVDPSGTDTQYF.

A few counts support this clone. V is TRBV2 and J is TRBJ1-2; possible D gene TRBD1, 6 bases. The CDR3 length is 12 residues. V was clipped by 3 bases and J by 8 bases, with 10 bases between them. The germline CDR1 and CDR2 sequences are SNHLY and FYNNEI. The chain's CDR3 is CASSDHRVGYTF. In DNA, the CDR3 is TGTGCCAGCAGTGACCACAGGGTCGGCTACACCTTC.

The V and J genes are TRBV30 and TRBJ2-7; possible D gene TRBD1, 6 bases. Germline V lookup: CDR1 GTSNPN, CDR2 SVGIG (reference sequence). This CDR3 contains 16 residues. Between the trimmed V and J ends, which lost 0 bases and 0 bases, there was a span of 15 bases. This CDR3 is CAWSVGAGESSYEQYF. DNA for the CDR3: TGTGCCTGGAGTGTCGGGGCAGGGGAATCCTCCTACGAGCAGTACTTC.

The chain joins TRBV30 to TRBJ1-5; weak D call: TRBD1 (5 bases). The CDR3 runs 14 residues. The V end was cut by 2 bases, the J end by 7 bases, with 15 bases between. Germline V gene sequence: CDR1 GTSNPN, CDR2 SVGIG (reference sequence). This CDR3 is CAWSPRQWRQPQHF. CDR3 nucleotide sequence: TGTGCCTGGAGTCCCCGACAGTGGCGACAGCCCCAGCATTTT. The full variable domain, completed using reference TRBV30 and TRBJ1-5, is SQTIHQWPATLVQPVGSPLSLECTVEGTSNPNLYWYRQAAGRGLQLLFYSVGIGQISSEVPQNLSASRPQDRQFILSSKKLLLSDSGFYLCAWSPRQWRQPQHFGDGTRLSIL.

V and J are TRBV6-1 and TRBJ2-7; 7 nucleotides align to TRBD1. The CDR3 consists of 15 residues. Germline V gene lookup returns CDR1 MNHNS and CDR2 SASEGT. V lost 5 bases to trimming and J lost 5 bases; unmatched junction nucleotides: 12. Here the CDR3 DNA reads TGTGCCAGCAGTACCTACCCGACAGGGAGCAACGAGCAGTACTTC. As protein: CASSTYPTGSNEQYF.

This chain connects TRBV19 to TRBJ2-7; D is unresolved. The V gene lost 3 bases and the J gene lost 1 base, with 7 bases spanning the gap. The CDR3 has 13 residues. Germline CDR1 and CDR2: LNHDA and SQIVND (reference sequence). This CDR3 is CASSIAHSYEQYF. The CDR3 nucleotides read TGTGCCAGTAGTATTGCCCATTCCTACGAGCAGTACTTC.

This chain links TRBV29-1 with TRBJ1-1; D not certain. This CDR3 region has 9 residues. In germline, CDR1 is SQVTM, CDR2 ANQGSEA. The CDR3 region has the DNA TGCAGGGTGAACACTGAAGCTTTCTTT. This encodes CRVNTEAFF.

The rearrangement links TRBV6-1 to TRBJ2-7; the D call may be TRBD1 or TRBD2 (6 bases each). CDR3 length: 14 residues. Trimming took off 4 bases at V and 5 bases at J, with 15 bases between the two ends. Germline V lookup: CDR1 MNHNS, CDR2 SASEGT. Here the CDR3 DNA reads TGTGCCAGCAGTGCCGGCGGGACATCCCACGAGCAGTACTTC. Translated: CASSAGGTSHEQYF.

The chain links TRBV30 to TRBJ1-4; D not resolved. CDR1 and CDR2 (germline): GTSNPN, SVGIG (reference sequence). The CDR3 is made up of 15 amino acids. The V end was cut by 0 bases, the J end by 3 bases, with 11 bases between. The CDR3 is CAWSVRSTSNEKLFF. In nucleotides, the CDR3 is TGTGCCTGGAGTGTAAGAAGTACATCTAATGAAAAACTGTTTTTT.

This sequence joins TRBV9 and TRBJ2-3; 8 bases match TRBD1. CDR1 SGDLS and CDR2 YYNGEE come from the germline V gene. Germline trimming cut 4 bases from V and 7 bases from J; bases unmatched to any gene: 11. The CDR3 loop spans 15 amino acids. In DNA, the CDR3 is TGTGCCAGCAGCCAGACCGGGACAGGAGTTCATACGCAGTATTTT. This gives the protein CASSQTGTGVHTQYF.

The genes are TRBV7-2 and TRBJ2-5; D is unclear. CDR1 and CDR2 from the germline V gene are SGHTA and FQGNSA. This CDR3 contains 15 residues. V was pared by 0 bases and J by 4 bases, with 12 bases between. CDR3 protein: CASSLAPQAGETQYF. The CDR3 DNA follows: TGTGCCAGCAGCTTAGCGCCTCAGGCCGGAGAGACCCAGTACTTC.

The chain combines TRBV23-1 with TRBJ1-1; no firm D call. TRBV23-1 is recorded as an ORF, its role being uncertain. Trimming took 3 bases from V and 0 from J, leaving 14 bases between them. The CDR3 loop spans 16 amino acids. The CDR3 protein is CASSHGVELMNTEAFF. DNA for the CDR3: TGCGCCAGCAGTCACGGGGTGGAACTCATGAACACTGAAGCTTTCTTT.

This clone was counted only a few times. In DNA form, the CDR3 reads TGCGCCAGCAATCCGGGACAGGGAGCCTCCCAAGAGACCCAGTACTTC. Protein product: CASNPGQGASQETQYF. The V and J genes are TRBV5-1 and TRBJ2-5, with 9 bases lining up with TRBD1. Germline lookup yields CDR1 SGHRS and CDR2 YFSETQ. The CDR3 has 16 residues. V was pared by 6 bases and J by 1 base, with 10 bases of the junction left unmatched.

The chain joins TRBV6-1 to TRBJ1-5; D unclear. Germline V gene data show CDR1 as MNHNS and CDR2 as SASEGT. The CDR3 sequence is 15 residues long. Trimming took 5 bases from V and 3 from J, leaving 14 bases between them. The CDR3 bases are TGTGCCAGCAGTCAATATCACAGCTTCAATCAGCCCCAGCATTTT. This translates into CASSQYHSFNQPQHF.